This T cell receptor (beta chain) is drawn from a study of blood T cell repertoires in COVID-19. V shed 5 bases and J shed 0 bases, with 11 bases lying between them. The CDR3 contains 15 residues. The germline gives CDR1 SGHTA, CDR2 FQGTGA. Each recovered donor of Cohort 3 presented with two negative PCRs, clearance, or symptom resolution. Assay: immunoSEQ multiplex PCR; the TCRdb copy retains only in-frame clones and omits some. Among approximately 470,000 clones listed, roughly 87% were seen once. This rearrangement joins TRBV7-3 to TRBJ1-3; D gene unclear. Sequenced sample: PBMCs or T cells enriched from blood (not recorded which). This clonotype was obtained from a woman aged 18-29 years who had recovered from COVID-19. CDR3 nucleotides: TGTGCCAGCAGCACGCAAGGCGGCTCTGGAAACACCATATATTTT. Its protein product is CASSTQGGSGNTIYF. Filled out from reference TRBV7-3 and TRBJ1-3, the complete variable domain reads GAGVSQTPSNKVTEKGKYVELRCDPISGHTALYWYRQSLGQGPEFLIYFQGTGAADDSGLPNDRFFAVRPEGSVSTLKIQRTERGDSAVYLCASSTQGGSGNTIYFGEGSWLTVV.